The next 19 T cell receptor beta chains were all read from a single sample in a study of blood T cell repertoires in COVID-19. Libraries were prepared by immunoSEQ multiplex PCR; TCRdb keeps only in-frame clonotypes and omits some of them. This table holds about 260,000 clones, around 92% found once. What was sequenced was peripheral blood. The receptors here all came from a person under 30 with COVID-19, enrolled during active disease.

The chain recombines TRBV7-2 with TRBJ2-3; no clear D. Trimming left V 4 bases short and J 7 bases short, with 15 bases between. The CDR3 totals 14 residues. The germline V gene encodes CDR1 SGHTA and CDR2 FQGNSA. The CDR3 protein is CASSSSVATNTQYF. CDR3 bases: TGTGCCAGCAGCTCCAGCGTTGCGACGAATACGCAGTATTTT.

The CDR3 nucleotides read TGTGCCAGCAGCGTAGGGCAAGCGGGAGATATGAACACTGAAGCTTTCTTT. It yields the protein CASSVGQAGDMNTEAFF. The chain couples TRBV9 to TRBJ1-1; D not resolved. The CDR3 totals 17 residues. Germline V lookup: CDR1 SGDLS, CDR2 YYNGEE. V was cut by 0 bases and J by 0 bases, with 15 bases left in between.

V and J are TRBV11-2 and TRBJ2-1, with TRBD1 matching 10 bases. This CDR3 is built from 14 residues. The V gene's germline CDR1 is SGHAT and CDR2 FQNNGV. Germline trimming cut 3 bases from V and 8 bases from J; bases unmatched to any gene: 4. The CDR3 DNA sequence: TGTGCCAGCAGCTTGGGGACAGGGGTCTATGAGCAGTTCTTC. Translated: CASSLGTGVYEQFF.

The V and J genes are TRBV5-1 and TRBJ2-5; D unclear. Germline V CDR1 and CDR2: SGHRS, YFSETQ. The CDR3 sequence is 13 residues long. Trimming cost V 3 bases and J 5 bases, with 11 bases left between them. CDR3 nucleotides: TGCGCCAGCAGCTCCACACCGCCCGAGACCCAGTACTTC. Protein product: CASSSTPPETQYF.

The CDR3: CASSSRTDGNTIYF. The DNA for the CDR3 is TGTGCCAGCAGCTCTCGGACAGATGGAAACACCATATATTTT. The V call is TRBV6-5, the J call TRBJ1-3; D possibly corresponds to TRBD1 (6 bases). This CDR3 has 14 amino acids. The V end lost 6 bases, the J end lost 3 bases, and 12 bases lay between the germline ends. Germline V gene sequence: CDR1 MNHEY, CDR2 SVGAGI.

J is TRBJ2-7 and V is TRBV28; 9 nucleotides line up with TRBD2. This CDR3 region has 15 residues. V lost 6 bases to trimming and J lost 4 bases; unmatched junction nucleotides: 10. The germline CDR1 and CDR2 sequences are MDHEN and SYDVKM. In nucleotides, the CDR3 is TGTGCCAGCAGGGCAATAGTAGCGGGAGATTACGAGCAGTACTTC. Translating it yields CASRAIVAGDYEQYF.

This chain connects TRBV18 to TRBJ2-7, with TRBD2 matching 8 bases. V lost 6 bases, J lost 0 bases, and 4 bases stayed unmatched. The V gene's germline CDR1 is KGHSH and CDR2 LQKENI. This CDR3 region has 14 residues. CDR3 sequence: CASSSGGDSYEQYF. DNA of the CDR3: TGTGCCAGCTCTTCGGGGGGGGACTCCTACGAGCAGTACTTC.

V usage is TRBV9 and J usage is TRBJ1-1; 10 bases align to TRBD1. The CDR3 spans 15 residues. The germline gives CDR1 SGDLS, CDR2 YYNGEE. V dropped 3 bases and J dropped 4; count of bases not matched to a gene: 6. The CDR3 is CASSAGDRGATEAFF. CDR3 nucleotide sequence: TGTGCCAGCAGCGCAGGGGACAGGGGCGCCACTGAAGCTTTCTTT.

This clone was recorded only once. The gene calls are TRBV9 and TRBJ1-1; 12 bases are shared with TRBD1. Germline values: CDR1 SGDLS, CDR2 YYNGEE. Losses at the gene ends were 4 bases for V and 6 bases for J; bases not matched to a gene: 4. This CDR3 is built from 14 residues. CDR3: CASSMGTGGSEAFF. The CDR3 DNA follows: TGTGCCAGCAGCATGGGGACAGGGGGCTCTGAAGCTTTCTTT.

V gene TRBV5-1 combines with J gene TRBJ1-2, with 10 bases fitting TRBD1. CDR1 is SGHRS, CDR2 YFSETQ, per germline. The CDR3 is made up of 18 amino acids. V was pared by 0 bases and J by 5 bases, with 13 bases of the junction left unmatched. The CDR3 loop reads CASSLDPGQGRLAYGYTF. The DNA of the CDR3 is TGCGCCAGCAGCTTGGACCCGGGACAGGGGAGGCTGGCGTATGGCTACACCTTC.

This chain uses TRBV20-1 with TRBJ2-1; D is perhaps TRBD1 (5 bases). V was pared by 7 bases and J by 5 bases, with 9 bases between. Germline-derived CDR1 and CDR2 are DFQATT and SNEGSKA (reference sequence). This CDR3 region has 11 residues. The CDR3, as DNA: TGCAGTGGCGCAGGGAACAATGAGCAGTTCTTC. Its protein is CSGAGNNEQFF.

The V call is TRBV12-5, the J call TRBJ1-5; weak D call: TRBD1 (5 bases). The V and J ends lost 1 base and 5 bases respectively, with 6 bases between them. The CDR3 runs 13 residues. Germline CDR1 is LGHNT and CDR2 is FRNRAP. The CDR3 protein is CASGLGQHQPQHF. Here the CDR3 DNA reads TGTGCTAGTGGTTTGGGACAGCATCAGCCCCAGCATTTT.

The chain links TRBV6-4 to TRBJ2-3, with D possibly being TRBD2 (5 bases). V lost 2 bases, J lost 0 bases, and 9 bases lay in between. The CDR3 runs to 15 residues. Germline values: CDR1 MRHNA, CDR2 SNTAGT. CDR3: CASSDGLASTDTQYF. In DNA form, the CDR3 reads TGTGCCAGCAGTGACGGGCTAGCTAGCACAGATACGCAGTATTTT.

The chain recombines TRBV19 with TRBJ1-2; D not resolved. Trimming cost V 3 bases and J 8 bases, with 13 bases left between them. CDR3 length equals 13 residues. Germline lookup yields CDR1 LNHDA and CDR2 SQIVND (reference sequence). CDR3 residues: CASSIYLTSGYTF. The CDR3 nucleotides are TGTGCCAGTAGTATCTATTTGACTTCCGGCTACACCTTC.

The rearrangement uses TRBV7-9 and TRBJ1-3; no definite D call. V was clipped by 7 bases and J by 0 bases, with 7 bases between them. The CDR3 totals 13 residues. CDR1 and CDR2 (germline): SEHNR, FQNEAQ (reference sequence). CDR3 region: CASTSGSGNTIYF. CDR3 in DNA: TGTGCCAGCACCTCAGGCTCTGGAAACACCATATATTTT. Using reference TRBV7-9 and TRBJ1-3 for the parts outside the CDR3, the full variable domain is DTGVSQNPRHKITKRGQNVTFRCDPISEHNRLYWYRQTLGQGPEFLTYFQNEAQLEKSRLLSDRFSAERPKGSFSTLEIQRTEQGDSAMYLCASTSGSGNTIYFGEGSWLTVV.

CDR3 region: CASSLPGGGQFF. Written as DNA, the CDR3 is TGTGCCAGCAGCCTTCCGGGGGGTGGGCAGTTCTTC. The chain employs TRBV27 and TRBJ2-1, with 7 bases identical to TRBD2. Germline assignment: CDR1 MNHEY and CDR2 SMNVEV (reference sequence). CDR3 length: 12 residues. Trimming took 6 bases from V and 12 from J; bases not matched to a gene: 8.

The gene calls are TRBV28 and TRBJ2-3; 14 bases match TRBD2. V shed 5 bases, J shed 0 bases, and the junction held 7 bases outside the gene matches. This CDR3 has 18 residues. Germline CDR1 reads MDHEN; CDR2 reads SYDVKM. The CDR3 DNA sequence: TGTGCCAGCAGTCCCCAGGGACTAGCGGGGGCAAGCACAGATACGCAGTATTTT. This encodes CASSPQGLAGASTDTQYF. Full variable domain (rest looked up from reference TRBV28 and TRBJ2-3): DVKVTQSSRYLVKRTGEKVFLECVQDMDHENMFWYRQDPGLGLRLIYFSYDVKMKEKGDIPEGYSVSREKKERFSLILESASTNQTSMYLCASSPQGLAGASTDTQYFGPGTRLTVL.

The chain uses TRBV29-1 and TRBJ2-7, with 8 bases that match TRBD1. The V segment lost 4 bases and the J segment 0 bases; nucleotides outside the gene matches: 11. CDR1 SQVTM and CDR2 ANQGSEA come from the germline V gene. The CDR3 covers 16 residues. The CDR3 sequence: CSVGFHRQGYSYEQYF. The CDR3 DNA follows: TGCAGCGTTGGTTTCCACCGACAGGGGTACTCCTACGAGCAGTACTTC.

The genes are TRBV28 and TRBJ2-7; 8 nucleotides agree with TRBD1. The CDR3 has 14 residues. With 6 bases clipped from V and 6 bases from J, the junction kept 10 bases outside the gene matches. CDR1 is MDHEN and CDR2 is SYDVKM in the germline V gene. CDR3 sequence reads: CASSLRTGWGEQYF. Written as DNA, the CDR3 is TGTGCCAGCAGCCTCCGGACAGGGTGGGGCGAGCAGTACTTC.